The 22 T cell receptor beta chains reported below all come from one sample, sequenced in a study of blood T cell dynamics during melanoma immunotherapy. The data were produced by immunoSEQ multiplex PCR, yet TCRdb's version contains in-frame clones alone and is incomplete. The table records some 9,900 clones, roughly 90% of them present only once. Sample time point: pre-treatment baseline. This sample comprised blood, obtained from a patient treated with checkpoint blockade. The receptors derive from a human donor with melanoma.

The rearrangement joins TRBV11-3 to TRBJ2-1; TRBD2 aligns across 7 bases. The length of the CDR3 is 14 residues. Germline lookup yields CDR1 SGHNT and CDR2 YENEEA. V was pared by 3 bases and J by 5 bases, with 4 bases of the junction left unmatched. In DNA form, the CDR3 reads TGTGCCAGCAGCTTCTCGGGAGGCAACAATGAGCAGTTCTTC. Its protein is CASSFSGGNNEQFF.

The chain is built from TRBV5-1 and TRBJ2-5; D gene unclear. The CDR3 has 14 residues. Germline V CDR1 and CDR2: SGHRS, YFSETQ. The V end was cut by 0 bases, the J end by 1 base, with 7 bases between. The CDR3 loop is CASSLVATQETQYF. Written as DNA, the CDR3 is TGCGCCAGCAGCTTGGTTGCGACCCAAGAGACCCAGTACTTC. Supplemented by reference TRBV5-1 and TRBJ2-5, the full variable domain reads KAGVTQTPRYLIKTRGQQVTLSCSPISGHRSVSWYQQTPGQGLQFLFEYFSETQRNKGNFPGRFSGRQFSNSRSEMNVSTLELGDSALYLCASSLVATQETQYFGPGTRLLVL.

The chain employs TRBV4-2 and TRBJ2-3; 13 bases agree with TRBD2. Germline lookup yields CDR1 LGHNA and CDR2 YNFKEQ. This CDR3 has 18 amino acids. After removal of 1 base from V and 2 bases from J, the junction contained 6 bases not matched to a gene. The CDR3: CASSQARTSGGITDTQYF. DNA for the CDR3: TGTGCCAGCAGCCAAGCGAGGACTAGCGGGGGAATCACAGATACGCAGTATTTT.

This sequence joins TRBV29-1 and TRBJ2-3; TRBD2 agrees at 14 bases. This CDR3 is 14 amino acids long. Unmatched junction bases numbered 4, after V lost 8 bases and J lost 3 bases. From germline, CDR1 is SQVTM and CDR2 ANQGSEA. The CDR3 DNA reads as TGCAGCACCTGGACTAGCGGGAGGACAGATACGCAGTATTTT. It specifies CSTWTSGRTDTQYF.

The chain is built from TRBV18 and TRBJ2-5; 9 bases align to TRBD2. Per the germline V gene, CDR1 is KGHSH and CDR2 is LQKENI. This CDR3 region has 16 residues. Trimming at V came to 1 base and at J to 5 bases, leaving 8 bases not matched to a gene. The CDR3 here is CASSPRIAGEGETQYF. In nucleotides, the CDR3 is TGTGCCAGCTCACCACGGATAGCGGGAGAAGGGGAGACCCAGTACTTC.

The gene calls are TRBV7-6 and TRBJ2-1; D uncertain. The V end was cut by 7 bases, the J end by 6 bases, with 10 bases between. This CDR3 comprises 12 residues. Germline V gene sequence: CDR1 SGHVS, CDR2 FNYEAQ. The DNA of the CDR3 is TGTGCCAGCAACGGTGGGCGCAATGAGCAGTTCTTC. This gives the protein CASNGGRNEQFF.

This chain connects TRBV10-1 to TRBJ2-7, with 14 bases matching TRBD2. This CDR3 region has 20 residues. The germline gives CDR1 WNHNN, CDR2 SYGVQD (reference sequence). V shed 1 base, J shed 3 bases, and the junction held 14 bases outside the gene matches. CDR3 in DNA: TGCGCCAGCAGTGAGTGCAGCCAGACTAGCGGGAGGGCCAAAGGCTACGAGCAGTACTTC. Protein sequence: CASSECSQTSGRAKGYEQYF.

The rearrangement links TRBV30 to TRBJ2-1; no definite D call. CDR3 length: 14 amino acids. Trimming shortened V by 7 bases and J by 0 bases, and 13 bases separated the two germline ends. Germline assignment: CDR1 GTSNPN and CDR2 SVGIG (reference sequence). This CDR3 is CAFTWGSSYNEQFF. The CDR3 DNA follows: TGTGCCTTCACATGGGGTAGCTCCTACAATGAGCAGTTCTTC.

CDR3 protein: CASSSFAGGRFIAKNIQYF. The CDR3 DNA follows: TGTGCCAGCAGTTCTTTCGCGGGAGGTCGATTTATAGCCAAAAACATTCAGTACTTC. V is TRBV28 and J is TRBJ2-4; TRBD2 matches 8 bases. This CDR3 contains 19 residues. The junction had 14 bases not matched to a gene; V was cut back by 4 bases and J by 0 bases. The V gene's germline CDR1 is MDHEN and CDR2 SYDVKM.

The rearrangement joins TRBV5-4 to TRBJ2-7; the D gene could be TRBD1 or TRBD2 (5 bases each). The V end was cut by 4 bases, the J end by 3 bases, with 17 bases between. The CDR3 has 15 residues. The V gene's germline CDR1 is SGHNT and CDR2 YYREEE (reference sequence). CDR3 coding DNA: TGTGCCAGCAGCGACCAGGGACGAGGGATCTACGAGCAGTACTTC. Its protein product is CASSDQGRGIYEQYF.

The gene calls are TRBV4-2 and TRBJ1-1; the match to TRBD1 covers 10 bases. The CDR3 contains 14 residues. Unmatched junction bases numbered 5, after V lost 6 bases and J lost 4 bases. Germline loops: CDR1 LGHNA, CDR2 YNFKEQ. The CDR3 DNA is TGTGCCAGCAGGGACAGGGGGGCAGGCACTGAAGCTTTCTTT. It is translated as CASRDRGAGTEAFF.

This chain uses TRBV7-9 with TRBJ2-3, with D hard to call. The V gene's germline CDR1 is SEHNR and CDR2 FQNEAQ (reference sequence). The ends were cut back, 1 base at V and 6 bases at J, with 8 bases in the middle. CDR3 length: 13 amino acids. As DNA, the CDR3 is TGTGCCAGCAGCTTAGGTTCGGTCGATACGCAGTATTTT. Translated, it gives CASSLGSVDTQYF.

This chain connects TRBV30 to TRBJ2-7; TRBD2 agrees at 8 bases. The length of the CDR3 is 14 residues. V was pared by 2 bases and J by 3 bases, with 6 bases of the junction left unmatched. Germline lookup yields CDR1 GTSNPN and CDR2 SVGIG (reference sequence). CDR3 sequence (DNA): TGTGCCTGGAGTATGGGACTAGGGGACTACGAGCAGTACTTC. This translates into CAWSMGLGDYEQYF.

CDR3 coding DNA: TGTGCCAGCTCACCACCCGGGGGTCGTGGGGCCAACGTCCTGACTTTC. Protein product: CASSPPGGRGANVLTF. The chain employs TRBV18 and TRBJ2-6; the D gene is possibly TRBD2 (6 bases). Trimming stripped 0 bases from V and 3 bases from J, with 9 bases between. Germline CDR1 is KGHSH and CDR2 is LQKENI. The CDR3 runs to 16 residues. The full variable domain, with the rest looked up from reference TRBV18 and TRBJ2-6, is NAGVMQNPRHLVRRRGQEARLRCSPMKGHSHVYWYRQLPEEGLKFMVYLQKENIIDESGMPKERFSAEFPKEGPSILRIQQVVRGDSAAYFCASSPPGGRGANVLTFGAGSRLTVL.

This clone was seen just once. The V and J genes are TRBV7-9 and TRBJ1-1; 8 nucleotides agree with TRBD1. The V segment lost 1 base and the J segment 10 bases; nucleotides outside the gene matches: 2. The V gene's germline CDR1 is SEHNR and CDR2 FQNEAQ (reference sequence). This CDR3 spans 12 amino acids. For the CDR3, the DNA is TGTGCCAGCAGCTTAGACGACAGGGGAGCTTTCTTT. This gives the protein CASSLDDRGAFF.

V and J are TRBV28 and TRBJ2-3; TRBD2 aligns across 13 bases. V shed 8 bases and J 6 bases; nucleotides not matched to a gene: 11. Germline V gives CDR1 MDHEN, CDR2 SYDVKM. This CDR3 contains 16 residues. The CDR3 sequence: CASEPWTSGSDDTQYF. CDR3 DNA sequence: TGTGCCAGCGAACCCTGGACTAGCGGGAGTGATGATACGCAGTATTTT.

J is TRBJ2-4 and V is TRBV4-1, with D perhaps TRBD2 (6 bases). With 1 base removed from V and 8 bases from J, the gap between germline ends came to 9 bases. Germline CDR1 MGHRA, CDR2 YSYEKL. CDR3 size: 13 residues. CDR3: CASSQGGTYIQYF. As DNA, the CDR3 is TGCGCCAGCAGCCAAGGCGGGACGTACATTCAGTACTTC.

This chain uses TRBV9 with TRBJ2-2; D not resolved. Germline CDR1 SGDLS, CDR2 YYNGEE. This CDR3 has 14 residues. The V end lost 3 bases, the J end lost 1 base, and 7 bases lay between the germline ends. The CDR3 spells CASSGTVNTGELFF. CDR3 bases: TGTGCCAGCAGCGGGACGGTGAACACCGGGGAGCTGTTTTTT. The variable domain in full, with the rest retrieved from reference TRBV9 and TRBJ2-2, is DSGVTQTPKHLITATGQRVTLRCSPRSGDLSVYWYQQSLDQGLQFLIQYYNGEERAKGNILERFSAQQFPDLHSELNLSSLELGDSALYFCASSGTVNTGELFFGEGSRLTVL.

V gene TRBV4-2 combines with J gene TRBJ2-7; perhaps TRBD1 as D (6 bases). V gave up 3 bases and J gave up 2 bases, with 14 bases separating them. This CDR3 is 15 amino acids long. Germline V CDR1 and CDR2: LGHNA, YNFKEQ. CDR3 amino acids: CASSQLGQGPYEQYF. The CDR3 bases are TGTGCCAGCAGCCAGTTGGGACAAGGCCCCTACGAGCAGTACTTC.

In its sample, this clone was seen a few times. The chain links TRBV7-2 to TRBJ1-2; D may be TRBD1 (5 bases). CDR1 SGHTA and CDR2 FQGNSA come from the germline V gene. The CDR3 runs 13 residues. V was trimmed by 7 bases and J by 8 bases, leaving 17 bases between them. The DNA of the CDR3 is TGTGCCAGCAATCGACAGCCCCACTCAGGCTACACCTTC. Its protein is CASNRQPHSGYTF.

The V and J genes are TRBV11-3 and TRBJ2-2; D tentatively fits TRBD1 or TRBD2 (6 bases each). Trimming pared 4 bases from V and 4 bases from J, leaving 16 bases between. Germline lookup yields CDR1 SGHNT and CDR2 YENEEA. CDR3 size: 16 residues. In DNA form, the CDR3 reads TGTGCCAGCAGCTCCCCCCAGGGGAGGAGCACCGGGGAGCTGTTTTTT. It yields the protein CASSSPQGRSTGELFF.

This CDR3 reads CASSPWEGRASQETQYF. The CDR3 coding sequence is TGTGCCAGCAGTCCCTGGGAGGGGAGGGCCTCTCAAGAGACCCAGTACTTC. V usage is TRBV28 and J usage is TRBJ2-5, with 7 positions matching TRBD2. V shed 5 bases and J 2 bases; nucleotides not matched to a gene: 14. The CDR3 has 17 amino acids. Germline-derived CDR1 and CDR2 are MDHEN and SYDVKM.